This TCR beta chain was identified in a study of control samples from healthy donors and cancer patients. This CDR3 contains 15 residues. Germline CDR1 reads SGHRS; CDR2 reads YFSETQ. Trimming at V came to 4 bases and at J to 3 bases, leaving 10 bases not matched to a gene. Clones were read by immunoSEQ multiplex PCR, and TCRdb kept only the in-frame ones, dropping some. This sample has around 130,000 clones; about 90% occur once, and the top ten carry around 7.6%. The J gene is TRBJ2-7, the V gene TRBV5-1; 7 bases match TRBD2. The TCR comes from a man between 50 and 59 years old with head and neck cancer. The sequenced sample was PBMCs. The CDR3 spells CASSPGGGSFYEQYF. CDR3 bases: TGCGCCAGCAGCCCCGGGGGAGGGAGTTTCTACGAGCAGTACTTC. The full variable domain, completed using reference TRBV5-1 and TRBJ2-7, is KAGVTQTPRYLIKTRGQQVTLSCSPISGHRSVSWYQQTPGQGLQFLFEYFSETQRNKGNFPGRFSGRQFSNSRSEMNVSTLELGDSALYLCASSPGGGSFYEQYFGPGTRLTVT.